This T cell receptor beta chain comes out of a study of blood T cell repertoires in COVID-19. Assay used: immunoSEQ multiplex PCR; TCRdb lists only in-frame clones, some missing. Of fewer than 120,000 clones listed, 76% are singletons. Germline CDR1 is SGHTS and CDR2 is YDEGEE. The V and J ends lost 4 bases and 0 bases, in that order; junction bases with no gene match: 9. The CDR3 consists of 17 residues. What was sequenced was peripheral blood. The V call is TRBV5-8, the J call TRBJ2-2; 7 nucleotides line up with TRBD1. The TCR sequence derives from an elderly woman with acute or convalescent COVID-19. The CDR3 is CASSRTGVLTNTGELFF. DNA of the CDR3: TGTGCCAGCAGCCGGACAGGAGTATTGACGAACACCGGGGAGCTGTTTTTT.